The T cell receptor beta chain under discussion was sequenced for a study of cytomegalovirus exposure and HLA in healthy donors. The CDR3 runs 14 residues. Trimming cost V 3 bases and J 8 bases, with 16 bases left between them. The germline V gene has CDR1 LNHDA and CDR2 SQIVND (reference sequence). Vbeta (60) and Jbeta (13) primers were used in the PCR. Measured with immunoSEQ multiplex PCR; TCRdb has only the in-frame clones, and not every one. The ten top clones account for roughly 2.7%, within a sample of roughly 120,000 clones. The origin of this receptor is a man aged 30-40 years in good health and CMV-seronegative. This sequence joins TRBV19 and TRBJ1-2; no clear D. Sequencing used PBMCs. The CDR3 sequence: CASSISTLQHGYTF. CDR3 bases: TGTGCCAGTAGTATTAGCACGCTCCAGCACGGCTACACCTTC.